This T cell receptor (beta chain) was documented in a study of cytomegalovirus exposure and HLA in healthy donors. Whole-study results and caveats: In a later analysis, parvovirus B19, influenza, CMV and Epstein-Barr virus appeared linked to several top co-occurrence clusters. V- and J-gene trimming of TCR beta was linked (in a later analysis) to a missense DCLRE1C variant.

In regard to this clone: As yet, its antigen is unknown.

Primers for the PCR totalled 60 Vbeta and 13 Jbeta. The repertoire was sequenced with immunoSEQ multiplex PCR; TCRdb's copy has only in-frame clones and lacks some. This table holds 130,000 or so clones, roughly 80% found once. The specimen was PBMCs. The source is a man in his forties in good health and CMV-seronegative.

Written as DNA, the CDR3 is TGCGCCAGCAGCCAACGACAGGGTGACGGGGAGCTGTTTTTT. Protein sequence: CASSQRQGDGELFF. The rearrangement uses TRBV4-1 and TRBJ2-2, with 7 bases identical to TRBD1. The germline CDR1 and CDR2 sequences are MGHRA and YSYEKL. With V trimmed by 2 bases and J by 7 bases, 4 bases remained unmatched. This CDR3 contains 14 residues.